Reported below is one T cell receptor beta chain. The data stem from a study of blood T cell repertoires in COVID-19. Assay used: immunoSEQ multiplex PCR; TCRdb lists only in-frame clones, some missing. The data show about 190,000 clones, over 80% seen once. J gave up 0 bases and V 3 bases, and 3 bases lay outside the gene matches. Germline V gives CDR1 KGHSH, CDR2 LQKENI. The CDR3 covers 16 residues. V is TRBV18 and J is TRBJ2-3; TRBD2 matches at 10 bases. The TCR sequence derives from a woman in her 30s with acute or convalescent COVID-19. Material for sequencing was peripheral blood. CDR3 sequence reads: CASSPTSGASTDTQYF. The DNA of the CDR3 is TGTGCCAGCTCACCTACTAGCGGGGCTAGCACAGATACGCAGTATTTT.